These 23 T cell receptor beta chains came from one sample sequenced in a study of T-cell memory formation after mild COVID-19. TCRdb redid the calling of the 5' RACE reads with MiXCR, one entry per CDR3 protein. The table shows more than 25,000 distinct CDR3 sequences, with approximately 7.4% occurring only once. The material sequenced was PBMCs or a T cell subset sorted from them (not recorded which). The receptors derive from an adult woman who had mild COVID-19 (a few samples of this study predate the infection). Cell type and time point are not known.

At least ten counts were recorded for this clonotype. The chain has TRBV6-4 and TRBJ2-2, with D possibly matching TRBD2 (6 bases). Trimming removed 2 bases from V and 5 bases from J, with 9 bases in between. From germline, CDR1 is MRHNA and CDR2 SNTAGT. This CDR3 is 14 amino acids long. The CDR3 nucleotides read TGTGCCAGCAGTGACGGGGGGTTGACCGGGGAGCTGTTTTTT. It translates to CASSDGGLTGELFF.

This clonotype was detected ten times or more. This sequence joins TRBV11-1 and TRBJ1-4; 8 bases align to TRBD1. The germline CDR1 and CDR2 sequences are SGHAT and FQDESV (reference sequence). The CDR3 is 20 residues long. Trimming took 5 bases from V and 5 from J; bases not matched to a gene: 22. CDR3 nucleotide sequence: TGTGCCAGCAGCCCCGGACGTGGGACAGGACTGGGAGCTACGAATGAAAAACTGTTTTTT. Amino acid sequence: CASSPGRGTGLGATNEKLFF. Together with reference TRBV11-1 and TRBJ1-4, the CDR3 gives the full variable domain: EAEVAQSPRYKITEKSQAVAFWCDPISGHATLYWYRQILGQGPELLVQFQDESVVDDSQLPKDRFSAERLKGVDSTLKIQPAELGDSAMYLCASSPGRGTGLGATNEKLFFGSGTQLSVL.

This clonotype is categorized as medium-sized. This chain joins TRBV12-3 or TRBV12-4 and TRBJ2-7; D perhaps matches TRBD1 (6 bases). This CDR3 comprises 15 residues. V lost 6 bases and J lost 3, with 18 bases in between. Here the CDR3 reads CASRLGQGRYYEQYF. The CDR3 bases are TGTGCCAGCAGACTTGGGCAGGGGCGTTACTACGAGCAGTACTTC.

Points on this clonotype: It may be a read error: a sequence one base away is much more abundant. The J gene is TRBJ1-6, the V gene TRBV12-3 or TRBV12-4, with D hard to call. This CDR3 is built from 12 residues. The CDR3 region has the DNA TGTGACAGCAGTGGCGACATCTCACCCCTCCACTTT. This codes for CDSSGDISPLHF.

This clonotype was detected many times. V usage is TRBV7-6 and J usage is TRBJ2-1, with no clear D. Looked up from germline, CDR1 is SGHVS and CDR2 is FNYEAQ. Trimming removed 2 bases at V and 0 bases at J, with 17 bases between. The CDR3 runs 18 residues. The CDR3 protein is CASSLTLPFHYSYNEQFF. The CDR3 region has the DNA TGTGCCAGCAGCTTAACCTTACCTTTCCACTACTCCTACAATGAGCAGTTCTTC.

In this sample, this clonotype turned up many times. The chain couples TRBV20-1 to TRBJ1-6; weak D call: TRBD1 (6 bases). V lost 7 bases and J lost 0, with 16 bases in between. The CDR3 runs to 16 residues. Germline loops: CDR1 DFQATT, CDR2 SNEGSKA (reference sequence). CDR3 sequence reads: CSGTASSNSYNSPLHF. For the CDR3, the DNA is TGCAGTGGGACAGCTTCCTCAAACTCCTATAATTCACCCCTCCACTTT.

This clonotype was seen many times. The chain employs TRBV5-6 and TRBJ1-1, with D perhaps TRBD1 (6 bases). The CDR3 extends over 13 amino acids. The germline gives CDR1 SGHDT, CDR2 YYEEEE. V was clipped by 4 bases and J by 5 bases, with 12 bases between them. The CDR3 DNA is TGTGCCAGCAGCAGAAGGACAGCGACTGAAGCTTTCTTT. It yields the protein CASSRRTATEAFF.

At least ten counts were recorded for this clonotype. J is TRBJ1-6 and V is TRBV7-9; D gene unclear. V lost 1 base and J 0 bases, leaving 13 bases between the germline ends. Per germline, CDR1 SEHNR and CDR2 FQNEAQ (reference sequence). The CDR3 sequence is 18 residues long. The CDR3 DNA sequence: TGTGCCAGCAGCTTAGGAACAAGTTCCAGCTCCTATAATTCACCCCTCCACTTT. This codes for CASSLGTSSSSYNSPLHF.

This clonotype was recorded a few times. DNA for the CDR3: TGTGCCTGGAGTTTGGGGGGTCGGACCCAGCATTTT. Its protein product is CAWSLGGRTQHF. The genes are TRBV30 and TRBJ1-5; possible D gene TRBD1, 5 bases. The CDR3 totals 12 residues. V gave up 2 bases and J gave up 11 bases, with 13 bases separating them. In germline, CDR1 is GTSNPN, CDR2 SVGIG (reference sequence).

This clonotype was counted at least ten times. V usage is TRBV7-3 and J usage is TRBJ1-2; D gene uncertain. Per the germline V gene, CDR1 is SGHTA and CDR2 is FQGTGA. V lost 2 bases and J 3 bases, leaving 7 bases between the germline ends. The CDR3 runs 13 residues. CDR3 coding DNA: TGTGCCAGCAGCTTAGGGCAGTACTATGGCTACACCTTC. Amino acids: CASSLGQYYGYTF.

The sample holds many counts of this clonotype. The chain links TRBV18 to TRBJ2-6; D not resolved. Germline CDR1 KGHSH, CDR2 LQKENI. The ends were cut back, 0 bases at V and 2 bases at J, with 11 bases in the middle. The CDR3 contains 17 residues. CDR3 protein: CASSPPSGPPGANVLTF. The CDR3 DNA sequence: TGTGCCAGCTCACCACCGTCAGGCCCTCCTGGGGCCAACGTCCTGACTTTC. Based on the CDR3 plus reference TRBV18 and TRBJ2-6, the full variable domain is NAGVMQNPRHLVRRRGQEARLRCSPMKGHSHVYWYRQLPEEGLKFMVYLQKENIIDESGMPKERFSAEFPKEGPSILRIQQVVRGDSAAYFCASSPPSGPPGANVLTFGAGSRLTVL.

This chain links TRBV12-3 or TRBV12-4 with TRBJ2-2; 7 bases match TRBD1. The CDR3 runs to 14 residues. Unmatched junction bases numbered 6, after V lost 7 bases and J lost 4 bases. In DNA, the CDR3 is TGTGCCAGCACCCCACAGGGGCTCACCGGGGAGCTGTTTTTT. Residues: CASTPQGLTGELFF.

This clonotype occurred many times. The chain recombines TRBV12-3 or TRBV12-4 with TRBJ2-7, with a possible D match to TRBD2 (6 bases). This CDR3 comprises 13 residues. The V and J ends lost 0 bases and 4 bases respectively, with 7 bases between them. The CDR3 protein is CASSLAGGYEQYF. The DNA for the CDR3 is TGTGCCAGCAGTTTAGCCGGGGGATACGAGCAGTACTTC.

This clonotype was found many times. The rearrangement uses TRBV7-8 and TRBJ2-7, with 11 positions matching TRBD2. Trimming removed 7 bases from V and 2 bases from J; junction bases left unmatched: 4. Germline CDR1 is SGHVS and CDR2 is FQNEAQ. The CDR3 runs to 14 residues. The CDR3 loop reads CASTRTSGPYEQYF. The CDR3 nucleotides are TGTGCCAGCACCAGGACTAGCGGGCCCTACGAGCAGTACTTC.

This clonotype occurred many times. CDR3 residues: CASSPRQHGELFF. The CDR3 bases are TGTGCCAGCTCACCTAGACAGCACGGGGAGCTGTTTTTT. V is TRBV18 and J is TRBJ2-2, with D perhaps matching TRBD1 (5 bases). This CDR3 has 13 residues. Germline loops: CDR1 KGHSH, CDR2 LQKENI. V shed 3 bases and J shed 7 bases, with 9 bases lying between them.

Remarks on this clonotype: One end of the junction does not line up with germline, which may come from a read error. This chain connects TRBV30 to TRBJ2-3; no definite D call. Germline V lookup: CDR1 GTSNPN, CDR2 SVGIG (reference sequence). The CDR3 totals 14 residues. CDR3 residues: CAWSGGFSTDAQYF. The DNA of the CDR3 is TGTGCCTGGAGTGGCGGATTTAGCACAGATGCGCAGTATTTT. Together with reference TRBV30 and TRBJ2-3, the CDR3 gives the full variable domain: SQTIHQWPATLVQPVGSPLSLECTVEGTSNPNLYWYRQAAGRGLQLLFYSVGIGQISSEVPQNLSASRPQDRQFILSSKKLLLSDSGFYLCAWSGGFSTDAQYFGPGTRLTVL.

This clonotype occurred many times. The rearrangement links TRBV5-1 to TRBJ2-1; D call uncertain. Trimming pared 7 bases from V and 0 bases from J, leaving 29 bases between. Germline assignment: CDR1 SGHRS and CDR2 YFSETQ. There are 20 residues in the CDR3. The CDR3, as DNA: TGCGCCAGCCGGAATGGGTTGGGTAGCCTACCAATCGGCTCCTACAATGAGCAGTTCTTC. As protein: CASRNGLGSLPIGSYNEQFF.

This clonotype was counted many times. The gene calls are TRBV5-1 and TRBJ1-2, with TRBD1 matching 10 bases. CDR3 length equals 15 residues. With 3 bases clipped from V and 4 bases from J, the junction kept 6 bases outside the gene matches. Germline-derived CDR1 and CDR2 are SGHRS and YFSETQ. This chain's CDR3 is CASSSGQGESYGYTF. CDR3 in DNA: TGCGCCAGCAGCTCAGGACAGGGGGAAAGCTATGGCTACACCTTC.

This clonotype was recorded at least ten times. The rearrangement uses TRBV6-2 or TRBV6-3 and TRBJ1-2; D is uncertain. The ends were cut back, 4 bases at V and 0 bases at J, with 3 bases in the middle. Germline CDR1 MNHEY, CDR2 SVGEGT. The CDR3 runs to 12 residues. The CDR3 loop reads CASSWTNYGYTF. For the CDR3, the DNA is TGTGCCAGCAGTTGGACTAACTATGGCTACACCTTC.

This clonotype was seen repeatedly, ten times or more. The V call is TRBV4-1, the J call TRBJ1-1, with 9 bases fitting TRBD1. Germline values: CDR1 MGHRA, CDR2 YSYEKL. Trimming at V came to 1 base and at J to 4 bases, leaving 4 bases not matched to a gene. The CDR3 covers 15 residues. The CDR3 DNA follows: TGCGCCAGCAGCCAAGCCGGACAGGGGTTCACTGAAGCTTTCTTT. Translated: CASSQAGQGFTEAFF.

Many counts were recorded for this clonotype. The chain has TRBV9 and TRBJ2-7; 7 nucleotides agree with TRBD2. The junction had 12 bases not matched to a gene; V was cut back by 5 bases and J by 4 bases. The CDR3 is made up of 15 amino acids. Germline CDR1 reads SGDLS; CDR2 reads YYNGEE. The CDR3, as DNA: TGTGCCAGCAGTTGGGGAGTGGGAGGGTCATACGAGCAGTACTTC. This translates into CASSWGVGGSYEQYF. Filled out from reference TRBV9 and TRBJ2-7, the complete variable domain reads DSGVTQTPKHLITATGQRVTLRCSPRSGDLSVYWYQQSLDQGLQFLIQYYNGEERAKGNILERFSAQQFPDLHSELNLSSLELGDSALYFCASSWGVGGSYEQYFGPGTRLTVT.

This clonotype has at least ten counts. The chain couples TRBV6-2 or TRBV6-3 to TRBJ2-3; 10 bases map to TRBD2. Germline values: CDR1 MNHEY, CDR2 SVGEGT. V lost 6 bases and J lost 5; bases outside the gene matches: 8. The CDR3 length is 15 residues. In DNA form, the CDR3 reads TGTGCCAGCAGGAAACTAGCGGGATTGGTAGATACGCAGTATTTT. Its protein product is CASRKLAGLVDTQYF.

This clonotype came up many times. The chain joins TRBV29-1 to TRBJ2-2; D perhaps matches TRBD2 (5 bases). CDR1 is SQVTM, CDR2 ANQGSEA, per germline. This CDR3 has 14 residues. V was cut by 2 bases and J by 4 bases, with 11 bases left in between. The CDR3, as DNA: TGCAGCGTTGAACCCCGGGGTAGCACCGGGGAGCTGTTTTTT. This translates into CSVEPRGSTGELFF.